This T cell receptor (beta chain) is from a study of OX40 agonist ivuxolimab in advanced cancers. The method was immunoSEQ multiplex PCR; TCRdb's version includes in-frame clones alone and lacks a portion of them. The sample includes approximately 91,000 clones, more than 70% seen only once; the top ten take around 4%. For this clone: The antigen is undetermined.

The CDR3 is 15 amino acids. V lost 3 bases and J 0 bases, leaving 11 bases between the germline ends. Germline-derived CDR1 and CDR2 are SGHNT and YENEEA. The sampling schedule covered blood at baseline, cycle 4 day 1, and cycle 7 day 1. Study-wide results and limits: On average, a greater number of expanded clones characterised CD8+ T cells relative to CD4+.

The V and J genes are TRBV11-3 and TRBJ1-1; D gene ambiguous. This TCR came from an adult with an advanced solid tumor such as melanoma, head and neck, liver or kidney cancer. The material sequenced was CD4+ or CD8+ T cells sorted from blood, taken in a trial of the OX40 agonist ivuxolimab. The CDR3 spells CASSLVGGVNTEAFF. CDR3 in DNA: TGTGCCAGCAGCTTGGTGGGCGGGGTGAACACTGAAGCTTTCTTT.